These T cell receptor beta chains were read from a single sample in a study of blood T cell repertoires in COVID-19. Clones were read by immunoSEQ multiplex PCR, and TCRdb kept only the in-frame ones, dropping some. Found here are around 260,000 clones, 75% to 95% of them singletons; the top ten hold 0.95% to 1.2%. The sample consisted of PBMCs or T cells enriched from blood (not recorded which). The receptors stem from a woman aged 25 to 39 who had recovered from COVID-19. CDR3s include the opening cysteine and the closing phenylalanine or tryptophan. Each record gives: V gene, J gene, D gene, clone size, CDR3 protein, CDR3 DNA. A D gene is named only where the DNA matches it firmly. Rows give clone size only sometimes, using once, few, many, or a class for an expanded clone.

>TRBV5-1|TRBJ1-2|TRBD1|-
CASSFGTASSDGYTF
TGCGCCAGCAGCTTCGGGACAGCTTCCTCAGATGGCTACACCTTC
>TRBV3-1/TRBV3-2|TRBJ1-6|-|-
CASSQPGGARINSPLHF
TGTGCCAGCAGCCAACCGGGGGGGGCGAGAATTAATTCACCCCTCCACTTT
>TRBV15|TRBJ2-5|-|once
CATNRDVRETQYF
TGTGCCACCAACCGAGACGTGCGGGAGACCCAGTACTTC
>TRBV7-9|TRBJ1-6|-|few
CASSFTGVKGSPLHF
TGTGCCAGCAGCTTCACGGGGGTAAAAGGGTCACCCCTCCACTTT
>TRBV7-3|TRBJ2-6|TRBD2|-
CASSLGALAGGPGANVLTF
TGTGCCAGCAGCTTAGGTGCGCTAGCGGGAGGGCCTGGGGCCAACGTCCTGACTTTC
>TRBV24-1|TRBJ2-5|TRBD1|once
CATSLTGVHQETQYF
TGTGCCACCAGCCTAACAGGGGTTCACCAAGAGACCCAGTACTTC
>TRBV10-3|TRBJ1-1|-|once
CAISTGTGNTEAFF
TGTGCCATCAGTACAGGGACGGGGAACACTGAAGCTTTCTTT
>TRBV7-2|TRBJ1-6|-|-
CASSLAGGSYNSPLHF
TGTGCCAGCAGCTTAGCGGGGGGTTCCTATAATTCACCCCTCCACTTT
>TRBV15|TRBJ1-1|-|-
CATSRVNLGGDTEAFF
TGTGCCACCAGCAGAGTTAATTTAGGGGGAGACACTGAAGCTTTCTTT
>TRBV20-1|TRBJ2-1|TRBD2|-
CSASRGVGTSVIVSSYNEQFF
TGCAGTGCTAGTCGGGGGGTCGGGACTAGCGTGATTGTTAGCTCCTACAATGAGCAGTTCTTC
>TRBV7-2|TRBJ2-3|TRBD2|-
CASSQGLAGGTDTQYF
TGTGCCAGCAGCCAGGGACTAGCGGGGGGCACAGATACGCAGTATTTT